The 2 T cell receptor beta chains presented below share a single source sample, sequenced in a study of blood T cell repertoires in COVID-19. Sequenced by immunoSEQ multiplex PCR; TCRdb stores in-frame clones only, minus some. The repertoire has tens of thousands of clones, about 73% of them found once; the top ten carry around 5.8%. Material for sequencing was peripheral blood. These TCRs come from a man aged 50 to 60 with active or convalescent COVID-19.

This clone showed up just once. The V call is TRBV11-3, the J call TRBJ2-2, with TRBD1 matching 10 bases. The germline gives CDR1 SGHNT, CDR2 YENEEA. This CDR3 contains 14 residues. The J segment lost 7 bases and the V segment lost 5 bases, leaving 4 bases of the junction unmatched. This CDR3 is CASSRTGGVGELFF. The CDR3 bases are TGTGCCAGCAGCCGGACAGGGGGGGTCGGGGAGCTGTTTTTT. The full variable domain, with the rest looked up from reference TRBV11-3 and TRBJ2-2, is EAGVVQSPRYKIIEKKQPVAFWCNPISGHNTLYWYLQNLGQGPELLIRYENEEAVDDSQLPKDRFSAERLKGVDSTLKIQPAELGDSAVYLCASSRTGGVGELFFGEGSRLTVL.

The CDR3 DNA reads as TGTGCCAGCAGCCCGACGGAGTTCTATGGCTACACCTTC. It codes for CASSPTEFYGYTF. The chain couples TRBV12-3 or TRBV12-4 to TRBJ1-2; D uncertain. This CDR3 has 13 amino acids. The germline V and J ends were trimmed by 6 bases and 4 bases, with 12 bases remaining between them.